The present T cell receptor beta chain was sequenced within a study of blood T cell repertoires in COVID-19. Study-level background: COVID-19 samples collected from the United States, Italy and Spain covered acute and convalescent phases. The cDNA or gDNA used as material had been derived from T cells, B-cell-depleted T cells, or PBMCs.

Before being deemed recovered, Cohort 3 donors had two negative PCRs, clearance, or symptom resolution. Clones were sequenced by immunoSEQ multiplex PCR, and TCRdb holds only the in-frame ones, with some missing. The sample lists under 350,000 clones; over 85% were seen once. V lost 8 bases to trimming and J lost 3 bases, with 13 bases between them. CDR3 length equals 13 residues. Per germline, CDR1 MNHEY and CDR2 SMNVEV (reference sequence). The source is a man aged 60-69 years who had recovered from COVID-19. This chain uses TRBV27 with TRBJ1-2; D is perhaps TRBD1 (6 bases). The sequenced material came from PBMCs or T cells enriched from blood (not recorded which). Here the CDR3 reads CASAPGVDYGYTF. The CDR3 DNA is TGTGCCAGCGCACCAGGGGTAGACTATGGCTACACCTTC.